The clone carrying this T cell receptor (beta chain) was detected a few times. This CDR3 is built from 14 residues. Trimming pared 4 bases from V and 1 base from J, leaving 10 bases between. Looked up from germline, CDR1 is SNHLY and CDR2 is FYNNEI. The data were taken from a study of identical twins. TCRdb re-derived calls from the 5' RACE reads in MiXCR, one entry per CDR3 protein. The data show roughly 690,000 distinct CDR3 sequences, with 5.5% to 6.5% seen just once and 1.5% to 2% held by the top ten. Healthy Caucasians provided all donations. This TCR was recovered from a man between 18 and 29 years old in good health. The sequencing input was naive T cells sorted from blood. J is TRBJ1-1 and V is TRBV2, with D possibly TRBD1 on 5 matching bases. The CDR3 DNA reads as TGTGCCAGCAGTGCGTCCGGGACGAACACTGAAGCTTTCTTT. Translation: CASSASGTNTEAFF.